These T cell receptor beta chains were read from a single sample in a study of Graves' ophthalmopathy and Graves' hyperthyroidism. TCRdb fed the multiplex PCR reads into MiXCR, producing one record per CDR3 protein. This table has over a million distinct CDR3 sequences, about two fifths appearing once. Sequencing was performed on peripheral blood or thyroid tissue (not recorded which). Every receptor here comes from an adult man with Graves' hyperthyroidism. Each CDR3 is given with its conserved first and last residue. The D gene is left open where the match is weak. Not all rows give a size; the values are once, few, many and, for expanded clones, a class.

TRBJ1-6,TRBV28,-,few,TGTGCCAGCAGACCGCATGGCGGAAGGTTTTCACCCCTCCACTTT,CASRPHGGRFSPLHF
TRBJ2-5,TRBV7-2,TRBD2,many,TGTGCCAGCAGCTTAGGGGGACTAGAAGAGACCCAGTACTTC,CASSLGGLEETQYF
TRBJ1-2,TRBV5-6,-,-,TGTGCCAGCAGAAGCGTCTTGGTTGGCTATGGCTACACCTTC,CASRSVLVGYGYTF
TRBJ2-7,TRBV7-6,-,few,TGTGCCATCAGTGACCCGGGGTCCCGTGCCGAACCGATCTTC,CAISDPGSRAEPIF
TRBJ1-5,TRBV5-1,TRBD1,-,TGCGCCAGCGGTCCGGGACAGGGGTTCCAGCCCCAGCATTTT,CASGPGQGFQPQHF
TRBJ1-5,TRBV9,-,once,TGTGCCAGCAGCGTAGCAGGCAGGGCTACTCAGCCCCAGCATTTT,CASSVAGRATQPQHF
TRBJ1-2,TRBV7-2,-,few,TGTGCCAGCAGCATTCAGGGATCCGACTATGGCTACACCTTC,CASSIQGSDYGYTF
TRBJ2-7,TRBV10-3,TRBD1,many,TGTGCCATCAACCCGACAGGGAGATACGAGCAGTACTTC,CAINPTGRYEQYF
TRBJ1-6,TRBV25-1,-,-,TGTGCCAGCAGTTTATCCACAGGGAATAATTCACCCCTCTACTTT,CASSLSTGNNSPLYF
TRBJ2-6,TRBV2,TRBD1,-,TGTGCCATCTGGACAGGGGTCTACTCTGGGGCCAACGTCCTGACTTTC,CAIWTGVYSGANVLTF
TRBJ1-2,TRBV11-2,TRBD1,many,TGTGCCAGCAGGGTGACAGGGGGCTATGGCTACACCTTC,CASRVTGGYGYTF
TRBJ2-7,TRBV10-3,TRBD2,-,TGTGCCATCAGGGGGGGGGGGAACTACGAGCAGTACTTC,CAIRGGGNYEQYF
TRBJ2-7,TRBV10-3,-,few,TGTGCCAGCAGTTACATTTCGGCAGCACACGGCTACGAGCAGTACTTC,CASSYISAAHGYEQYF
TRBJ1-5,TRBV7-2,-,-,TGTGCCAGCAGCCGATTAGACGGATACAATCAGCCCCAGCATTTT,CASSRLDGYNQPQHF
TRBJ1-5,TRBV27,-,-,TGTGCCAGCAGTTTATTGGTAGGGGGTCAGCCCCAGCATTTT,CASSLLVGGQPQHF
TRBJ1-6,TRBV20-1,-,-,TGCAGTGCTAGGGTGCTGGGGAGCTCCTATAATTCACCCCTCCACTTT,CSARVLGSSYNSPLHF
TRBJ1-6,TRBV20-1,TRBD1,once,TGCAGTGCTAGGGGGACAGGGGGGCATAATTCACCCCTCCACTTT,CSARGTGGHNSPLHF
TRBJ2-5,TRBV11-2,-,many,TGTGCCAGCAGCATGGGCCAGAAAGAGACCCAGTACTTC,CASSMGQKETQYF
TRBJ2-7,TRBV20-1,TRBD2,many,TGCAGTGCTAGTGGACTAGGCTACGAGCAGTACTTC,CSASGLGYEQYF
TRBJ1-6,TRBV15,-,-,TGTGCCACCAGCAGTGCTAGTCGGTTGGGGCCGGTGGATTCACCCCTCCACTTT,CATSSASRLGPVDSPLHF
TRBJ2-7,TRBV20-1,-,many,TGCAGTGCTAGAGATGGAAAACTCCCCTCCTACGAGCAGTACTTC,CSARDGKLPSYEQYF
TRBJ2-6,TRBV10-1,-,many,TGCGCCAGCAGTTCAGGGGTTGGGGCCAACGTCCTGACTTTC,CASSSGVGANVLTF
TRBJ1-5,TRBV6-5,-,few,TGTGCCAGCAGCTCGACAGGACGGCAGCCCCAGCATTTT,CASSSTGRQPQHF
TRBJ1-1,TRBV7-2,-,many,TGTGCCAGCAGTTTCGGCGGGAGGACCACTGAAGCTTTCTTT,CASSFGGRTTEAFF
TRBJ2-5,TRBV7-8,TRBD1,-,TGTGCCAGCAGCTATATCCGGGACAGGGGGCAAGAGACCCAGTACTTC,CASSYIRDRGQETQYF
TRBJ1-5,TRBV12-3/TRBV12-4,TRBD1,-,TGTGCCAGCAGTCAAGGGACAGGGGGTTATAGCAATCAGCCCCAGCATTTT,CASSQGTGGYSNQPQHF
TRBJ1-2,TRBV10-2,-,-,TGCGCCAGCAGTGAGCCGGACAGTCCTGAGGGGGGGTACTATGGCTACACCTTC,CASSEPDSPEGGYYGYTF
TRBJ2-5,TRBV29-1,-,-,TGCAGCGTGTGGGGCGAAGGGACCCAGTACTTC,CSVWGEGTQYF
TRBJ1-1,TRBV2,TRBD1,many,TGTGCCATGGGGGGACAGGGGGAGAGGGCTGAAGCTTTCTTT,CAMGGQGERAEAFF
TRBJ2-5,TRBV28,TRBD1,few,TGTGCCAGCACACAGGGGTTTGTAGAGACCCAGTACTTC,CASTQGFVETQYF
TRBJ2-5,TRBV9,-,-,TGTGCCAGCAGCGTAGGGGGGCAGTACAAGACCCAGTACTTC,CASSVGGQYKTQYF
TRBJ1-6,TRBV7-9,-,-,TGTGCCAGCGGGGCAGGGGCGAATTCACCCCTCCACTTT,CASGAGANSPLHF
TRBJ1-4,TRBV4-2,-,many,TGTGCCAGCAGCCAAGATCTTCCTGGTGAAAAACTGTTTTTT,CASSQDLPGEKLFF
TRBJ2-7,TRBV7-8,-,-,TGTGCCAGCAGCTTAGACAGCCGATACGAGCAGTGCTTC,CASSLDSRYEQCF
TRBJ2-7,TRBV12-3/TRBV12-4,TRBD1,-,TGTGCCAGCAGTGTGCTGGGGACAGGGTCCCGCGAGCAGTACTTC,CASSVLGTGSREQYF
TRBJ2-7,TRBV20-1,TRBD1,few,TGCAGTGCGAGACCCGGGACAGGGGGCTCGGGCGAGCAGTACTTC,CSARPGTGGSGEQYF
TRBJ1-2,TRBV10-3,TRBD1,-,TGTGCCATCAGTGGGTCTAGGACAGGGAACTATAGCTACACCTTC,CAISGSRTGNYSYTF
TRBJ1-3,TRBV9,-,-,TGTGCCAGCAGTCCCGTGTCCTCTGGAAACACCATATATTTT,CASSPVSSGNTIYF
TRBJ1-3,TRBV5-5,TRBD1,few,TGTGCCAGCAGCCCGGGACAGACCTCTGGAAACACCATATATTTT,CASSPGQTSGNTIYF
TRBJ2-7,TRBV6-6,-,few,TGTGCCAGCAGCTCTCGGGGTATGGGAGACGAGCAGTACTTC,CASSSRGMGDEQYF
TRBJ1-2,TRBV25-1,TRBD1,many,TGTGCCAGCAGTGACCCCGACCGGACAGGGGGAAACTATGGCTACACCTTC,CASSDPDRTGGNYGYTF
TRBJ1-1,TRBV7-2,-,many,TGTGCCAGCAGCTTAGTTGACAGGAACACTGAAGCTTTCTTT,CASSLVDRNTEAFF
TRBJ2-7,TRBV2,-,once,TGCGCCAGCAGGAAAACAGGGAGCAACGAGTACTTC,CASRKTGSNEYF
TRBJ2-7,TRBV7-2,TRBD1,many,TGTGCCAGCAGCCAGGACAGGGGTCCTCTCAGCGAGCAGTACTTC,CASSQDRGPLSEQYF
TRBJ1-1,TRBV10-3,-,few,TGTGCCACCTATGACACTGAAGCTTTCTTT,CATYDTEAFF
TRBJ2-5,TRBV7-9,-,few,TGTGCCAGCAGCCCAGTCTGGGCACAGGGTCAAGAGACCCAGTACTTC,CASSPVWAQGQETQYF
TRBJ1-1,TRBV7-8,TRBD1,many,TGTGCCAGCAGCTCTATGGGGCAGGGGGCCACTGAAGCTTTCTTT,CASSSMGQGATEAFF
TRBJ1-6,TRBV19,TRBD1,-,TGTGCCAGTAGTTCAGACGCCGGGACAGCAAATTCACCCCTCCACTTT,CASSSDAGTANSPLHF
TRBJ2-7,TRBV11-2,TRBD2,-,TGTGCCAGCAGCTTAGTTCCCACCGGTAGCGGGAGTCTTTACGAGCAGTACTTC,CASSLVPTGSGSLYEQYF
TRBJ2-7,TRBV7-2,-,many,TGTGCCAGCAGCTTAGAGGGGTATTACGAGCAGTACTTC,CASSLEGYYEQYF
TRBJ1-6,TRBV5-1,TRBD1,-,TGCGCCAGCAGCCTAAAACCGGGACAGAACTCACCCCTCCACTTT,CASSLKPGQNSPLHF
TRBJ1-2,TRBV19,TRBD1,-,TGTGCCAGTAGTATAGGGGCCGTGGACAGGACCTATGGCTACACCTTC,CASSIGAVDRTYGYTF
TRBJ1-5,TRBV20-1,TRBD1,many,TGCAGTGCTCCACAACAGGGGGCAGGTCAGCCCCAGCATTTT,CSAPQQGAGQPQHF
TRBJ2-7,TRBV7-2,TRBD2,-,TGTGCCAGCAGCCAGAAAGCGGGAGCCTACGAGCAGTACTTC,CASSQKAGAYEQYF
TRBJ2-5,TRBV19,-,-,TGTGCCAGCGGTGACCCCACTAGGAGGGTGGAGACCCAGTACTTC,CASGDPTRRVETQYF
TRBJ2-5,TRBV29-1,TRBD2,-,TGCAGTTTGTTTCTAGCGGGAGCCAAAGAGACCCAGTACTTC,CSLFLAGAKETQYF
TRBJ1-6,TRBV10-2,TRBD1,-,TGCGCCAGCAGTGAAATGGACAGGCTGAATTCACCCCTCCACTTT,CASSEMDRLNSPLHF